The next 18 T cell receptor beta chains were all read from a single sample in a study of control samples from healthy donors and cancer patients. Produced via immunoSEQ multiplex PCR; TCRdb's table is partial and in-frame only. This sample carries 150,000 to 200,000 clones, 88% of them seen once, and the ten largest clones take 1.7%. Sample: blood. These receptors were collected from a man aged 18 to 29 in good health.

The chain carries TRBV9 and TRBJ1-2; 9 nucleotides match TRBD1. CDR1 and CDR2 (germline): SGDLS, YYNGEE. V was pared by 0 bases and J by 7 bases, with 10 bases of the junction left unmatched. This CDR3 spans 16 amino acids. The CDR3 sequence is CASSVDGATGGFGYTF. In DNA form, the CDR3 reads TGTGCCAGCAGCGTAGATGGGGCTACAGGGGGCTTTGGCTACACCTTC.

The V gene is TRBV6-5, the J gene TRBJ2-7; D is possibly TRBD1 or TRBD2 (5 bases each). This CDR3 region has 12 residues. V was trimmed by 10 bases and J by 6 bases, leaving 16 bases between them. CDR1 and CDR2 (germline): MNHEY, SVGAGI. The CDR3: CATWAGAGEQYF. CDR3 nucleotide sequence: TGTGCCACCTGGGCCGGGGCGGGCGAGCAGTACTTC.

This chain connects TRBV9 to TRBJ1-5; D is unclear. Germline loops: CDR1 SGDLS, CDR2 YYNGEE. The CDR3 sequence is 13 residues long. V was clipped by 4 bases and J by 16 bases, with 21 bases between them. Here the CDR3 reads CASSSRTGDPAHF. CDR3 DNA: TGTGCCAGCAGCTCACGTACGGGAGATCCGGCACATTTT.

The J gene is TRBJ2-7, the V gene TRBV7-9; TRBD1 agrees at 8 bases. This CDR3 comprises 14 residues. Germline trimming cut 5 bases from V and 2 bases from J; bases unmatched to any gene: 5. Germline V gives CDR1 SEHNR, CDR2 FQNEAQ (reference sequence). The CDR3 nucleotides are TGTGCCAGCAGCGATAACAGGGGGACCTACGAGCAGTACTTC. Amino acids: CASSDNRGTYEQYF.

V and J are TRBV19 and TRBJ2-5; D perhaps matches TRBD1 (5 bases). Trimming shortened V by 6 bases and J by 5 bases, and 13 bases separated the two germline ends. Germline CDR1 reads LNHDA; CDR2 reads SQIVND (reference sequence). The CDR3 loop spans 13 amino acids. The CDR3, as DNA: TGTGCCAGTAGGGGCAGGGCGGACGAGACCCAGTACTTC. This translates into CASRGRADETQYF.

This clone was picked up a small number of times. The chain uses TRBV5-1 and TRBJ2-5; D is unresolved. The CDR3 totals 14 residues. Germline V lookup: CDR1 SGHRS, CDR2 YFSETQ. The V end lost 1 base, the J end lost 4 bases, and 11 bases lay between the germline ends. CDR3 loop: CASSLSGVGETQYF. The CDR3 DNA follows: TGCGCCAGCAGCTTGAGTGGGGTCGGAGAGACCCAGTACTTC.

The V gene is TRBV6-1, the J gene TRBJ2-7; D unclear. Germline CDR1 reads MNHNS; CDR2 reads SASEGT. V was shortened by 1 base and J by 9 bases, with 7 bases between the two germline ends. The length of the CDR3 is 11 residues. CDR3 region: CASSEGGGQYF. Here the CDR3 DNA reads TGTGCCAGCAGTGAAGGGGGTGGGCAGTACTTC.

The V call is TRBV9, the J call TRBJ1-2; 7 bases agree with TRBD1. CDR1 is SGDLS, CDR2 YYNGEE, per germline. V dropped 4 bases and J dropped 1; count of bases not matched to a gene: 13. There are 17 residues in the CDR3. The CDR3 coding sequence is TGTGCCAGCAGCCCCCAGACAGGGACACGGCTTAACTATGGCTACACCTTC. Protein: CASSPQTGTRLNYGYTF.

The rearrangement links TRBV6-4 to TRBJ1-1; no reliable D call. CDR3 length equals 13 residues. V lost 6 bases, J lost 3 bases, and 11 bases lay in between. Germline CDR1 is MRHNA and CDR2 is SNTAGT. The CDR3 DNA sequence: TGTGCCAGCAGCGCTGATACCTACACTGAAGCTTTCTTT. Translation: CASSADTYTEAFF.

The chain has TRBV5-1 and TRBJ2-7, with TRBD2 identical over 10 bases. Germline V CDR1 and CDR2: SGHRS, YFSETQ. Trimming at V came to 3 bases and at J to 6 bases, leaving 6 bases not matched to a gene. The CDR3 consists of 14 residues. The CDR3 nucleotides are TGCGCCAGCAGCTCCCAGCGGGGGGGCTCCGAGCAGTACTTC. Its translation: CASSSQRGGSEQYF.

J is TRBJ2-2 and V is TRBV5-1; 16 nucleotides line up with TRBD2. Losses at the gene ends were 4 bases for V and 2 bases for J; bases not matched to a gene: 8. Germline assignment: CDR1 SGHRS and CDR2 YFSETQ. The CDR3 is made up of 19 amino acids. The CDR3: CASSPAGTSGGANTGELFF. Here the CDR3 DNA reads TGCGCCAGCAGCCCAGCCGGGACTAGCGGGGGGGCAAACACCGGGGAGCTGTTTTTT.

This chain links TRBV10-1 with TRBJ2-7, with TRBD1 identical over 9 bases. V lost 4 bases to trimming and J lost 3 bases; unmatched junction nucleotides: 10. CDR3 length: 16 amino acids. The germline V gene has CDR1 WNHNN and CDR2 SYGVQD (reference sequence). The CDR3 nucleotides are TGCGCCAGCAGTGCGGGGACAGGGCCAAATCTCTACGAGCAGTACTTC. Amino acids: CASSAGTGPNLYEQYF.

This sequence joins TRBV28 and TRBJ2-4, with 13 nucleotides matching TRBD2. The CDR3 covers 17 residues. CDR1 is MDHEN and CDR2 is SYDVKM in the germline V gene. The junction had 12 bases not matched to a gene; V was cut back by 6 bases and J by 7 bases. The CDR3 bases are TGTGCCAGCAGACCCCCCGGGACTAGCGGGATCAGGAACATTCAGTACTTC. Encoded protein: CASRPPGTSGIRNIQYF.

This sequence joins TRBV28 and TRBJ1-1; 9 bases align to TRBD1. The CDR3 extends over 14 amino acids. Losses at the gene ends were 4 bases for V and 3 bases for J; bases not matched to a gene: 3. The germline V gene has CDR1 MDHEN and CDR2 SYDVKM. CDR3 bases: TGTGCCAGCAGTTCGACAGGGGGGGACACTGAAGCTTTCTTT. It codes for CASSSTGGDTEAFF. Filled out from reference TRBV28 and TRBJ1-1, the complete variable domain reads DVKVTQSSRYLVKRTGEKVFLECVQDMDHENMFWYRQDPGLGLRLIYFSYDVKMKEKGDIPEGYSVSREKKERFSLILESASTNQTSMYLCASSSTGGDTEAFFGQGTRLTVV.

This sequence joins TRBV4-1 and TRBJ1-3, with 7 positions matching TRBD1. V gave up 7 bases and J gave up 0 bases; unmatched junction bases: 3. Germline V gives CDR1 MGHRA, CDR2 YSYEKL. The CDR3 contains 14 residues. For the CDR3, the DNA is TGCGCCAGCAAGCAGGGGGTCTCTGGAAACACCATATATTTT. This sequence encodes CASKQGVSGNTIYF.

The chain is built from TRBV21-1 and TRBJ2-2. TRBV21-1 is classified as a pseudogene. The CDR3 contains 16 residues. CDR3 DNA sequence: TGTGCCAGCAGCAAAGCTGGCTGGGGAACTTACGGGGAGCTGTTTTTT. It translates to CASSKAGWGTYGELFF.

This chain uses TRBV19 with TRBJ1-1; no firm D call. Germline CDR1 reads LNHDA; CDR2 reads SQIVND (reference sequence). CDR3 length: 13 residues. V gave up 6 bases and J gave up 6 bases, with 14 bases separating them. The CDR3 region has the DNA TGTGCCAGTAGAAAGACCATCAGCCCTGAAGCTTTCTTT. This translates into CASRKTISPEAFF.

The chain is built from TRBV19 and TRBJ2-2; D remains ambiguous. The CDR3 length is 13 residues. Trimming left V 10 bases short and J 2 bases short, with 11 bases between. Germline CDR1 is LNHDA and CDR2 is SQIVND (reference sequence). DNA of the CDR3: TGTGCCACCGTGACACCTAACACCGGGGAGCTGTTTTTT. Its translation: CATVTPNTGELFF. Combining the CDR3 with reference TRBV19 and TRBJ2-2 gives the whole variable domain DGGITQSPKYLFRKEGQNVTLSCEQNLNHDAMYWYRQDPGQGLRLIYYSQIVNDFQKGDIAEGYSVSREKKESFPLTVTSAQKNPTAFYLCATVTPNTGELFFGEGSRLTVL.